These 30 T cell receptor beta chains share one sample of origin, sequenced in a study of blood T cells in healthy people across ages (dated by TCRdb to 2013 to 2016). Receptor libraries were prepared by 5' RACE. Sequencer: Illumina HiSeq 2500. A second PCR of roughly 7 to 11 cycles was performed with a sample-barcoded 5' primer and a J-beta primer mix. TCRdb itself trimmed the public reads at Q25 with fastp, ran MiXCR and retained productive beta chains. Entries that share a CDR3 protein sequence are merged under the most common genes and DNA. For this sample there are 1,500,000 or so distinct CDR3 sequences; almost 60% appear just once. The ten largest clonotypes hold over 6.5% of the sample. Material for sequencing was blood. Receptors originate from a young man in good health.

The chain is built from TRBV4-1 and TRBJ2-5, with a weak D call TRBD2 (5 bases). The J call may be in error: the DNA end matches TRBJ2-7 better. CDR1 is MGHRA and CDR2 is YSYEKL in the germline V gene. The CDR3 extends over 14 amino acids. CDR3 nucleotides: TGCGCCAGCAGCTCTAGCCCGAGCTCCTACGAGCAGTACTTC. Amino acids: CASSSSPSSYEQYF.

The chain carries TRBV4-1 and TRBJ2-7; D gene unclear. The CDR3 spans 14 residues. With 3 bases removed from V and 0 bases from J, the gap between germline ends came to 9 bases. In germline, CDR1 is MGHRA, CDR2 YSYEKL. The CDR3 is CASSQLTTSYEQYF. The CDR3 coding sequence is TGCGCCAGCAGCCAGCTTACTACCTCCTACGAGCAGTACTTC.

This CDR3 is CSAASGFEQFF. The CDR3 bases are TGCAGCGCCGCAAGTGGATTTGAGCAGTTCTTC. The rearrangement uses TRBV29-1 and TRBJ2-1; D unresolved. V was clipped by 7 bases and J by 9 bases, with 13 bases between them. Germline V CDR1 and CDR2: SQVTM, ANQGSEA. The CDR3 is 11 residues long.

The chain has TRBV2 and TRBJ2-5, with 8 positions matching TRBD1. The tail of the sequence fits TRBJ2-7 better, so the J call may be wrong. CDR1 is SNHLY, CDR2 FYNNEI, per germline. The CDR3 consists of 15 residues. CDR3 DNA: TGTGCCAGTCAGTCTGCTGGACAGGGTTTCAACGAGCAGTACTTC. Translating gives CASQSAGQGFNEQYF.

Notes on this clonotype: One end of the junction is discordant with germline, which a read error may explain. The V call is TRBV4-2, the J call TRBJ2-7, with TRBD2 as a possible D gene (5 bases). In germline, CDR1 is LGHNA, CDR2 YNFKEQ. The CDR3 covers 15 residues. As DNA, the CDR3 is TGTGCCAGCAGCCATTTGGGCTGGGAGCGCTACAAGCAGTACTTC. It encodes CASSHLGWERYKQYF.

This chain joins TRBV7-6 and TRBJ2-7; TRBD1 agrees at 9 bases. CDR1 is SGHVS and CDR2 is FNYEAQ in the germline V gene. The V gene end was trimmed by 5 bases and the J gene end by 8 bases; junction bases not matched to a gene: 10. The CDR3 covers 14 residues. As DNA, the CDR3 is TGTGCCAGCAGCCGGGCAGGGGACAGGGATAAGCAGTACTTC. It translates to CASSRAGDRDKQYF.

The V and J genes are TRBV6-2 or TRBV6-3 and TRBJ2-3; 9 nucleotides agree with TRBD1. J lost 3 bases, V lost 7 bases, and 8 bases had no gene match. The CDR3 is made up of 15 amino acids. CDR1 is MNHEY and CDR2 is SVGEGT in the germline V gene. CDR3 sequence: CASKRDRAGTDTQYF. The CDR3 coding sequence is TGTGCCAGCAAACGGGACAGGGCGGGTACAGATACGCAGTATTTT.

The chain carries TRBV10-3 and TRBJ1-5, with D possibly being TRBD1 (5 bases). The V and J ends lost 2 bases and 4 bases respectively, with 9 bases between them. The CDR3 runs to 14 residues. Per the germline V gene, CDR1 is ENHRY and CDR2 is SYGVKD. Written as DNA, the CDR3 is TGTGCCATCAGTGAGGGGGCGGGGAATCAGCCCCAGCATTTT. Its translation: CAISEGAGNQPQHF.

The chain is built from TRBV2 and TRBJ2-7, with a weak D call TRBD2 (6 bases). The length of the CDR3 is 14 residues. Per the germline V gene, CDR1 is SNHLY and CDR2 is FYNNEI. V dropped 7 bases and J dropped 2 bases, with 15 bases sitting between them. The CDR3 region has the DNA TGTGCCAGCAACCAAGCTAGCGTTCCCTACGAGCAGTACTTC. The encoded protein is CASNQASVPYEQYF.

This clonotype was picked up one time. The V call is TRBV7-9, the J call TRBJ2-3; tentative D call: TRBD2 (5 bases). The CDR3 sequence is 15 residues long. The germline CDR1 and CDR2 sequences are SEHNR and FQNEAQ (reference sequence). The germline V and J ends were trimmed by 4 bases and 1 base, with 12 bases remaining between them. For the CDR3, the DNA is TGTGCCAGCAGCTCAATAGGGAGTCGCACAGATACGCAGTATTTT. It codes for CASSSIGSRTDTQYF.

This clonotype was detected a few times. J is TRBJ2-1 and V is TRBV27, with D possibly being TRBD2 (5 bases). V dropped 7 bases and J dropped 4 bases, with 14 bases sitting between them. This CDR3 contains 14 residues. Germline loops: CDR1 MNHEY, CDR2 SMNVEV (reference sequence). The CDR3 protein is CASTAGNLYNEQFF. The CDR3 bases are TGTGCCAGCACCGCCGGGAATCTTTACAATGAGCAGTTCTTC.

This clonotype was detected many times. The chain joins TRBV13 to TRBJ1-2; TRBD1 is a possible D gene (5 bases). Trimming took off 1 base at V and 3 bases at J, with 9 bases between the two ends. In germline, CDR1 is PRHDT, CDR2 FYEKMQ (reference sequence). This CDR3 comprises 14 residues. The CDR3 nucleotides are TGTGCCAGCAGCTTAGCAGGGTCTGACTATGGCTACACCTTC. It codes for CASSLAGSDYGYTF. Full variable domain (outside the CDR3, taken from reference TRBV13 and TRBJ1-2): AAGVIQSPRHLIKEKRETATLKCYPIPRHDTVYWYQQGPGQDPQFLISFYEKMQSDKGSIPDRFSAQQFSDYHSELNMSSLELGDSALYFCASSLAGSDYGYTFGSGTRLTVV.

This clonotype occurred a few times. The chain links TRBV20-1 to TRBJ2-1; D is uncertain. The germline gives CDR1 DFQATT, CDR2 SNEGSKA (reference sequence). The CDR3 extends over 14 amino acids. Trimming took 2 bases from V and 0 from J, leaving 8 bases between them. The CDR3 DNA reads as TGCAGTGCTAGATACAGAGACTCCTACAATGAGCAGTTCTTC. Amino acid sequence: CSARYRDSYNEQFF.

The chain carries TRBV6-2 or TRBV6-3 and TRBJ2-3, with 11 bases identical to TRBD2. CDR1 and CDR2 (germline): MNHEY, SVGEGT. The J segment lost 0 bases and the V segment lost 5 bases, leaving 13 bases of the junction unmatched. The length of the CDR3 is 19 residues. In nucleotides, the CDR3 is TGTGCCAGCAGTCGCCGAGGGGGACTAGCGGTATCTAGCACAGATACGCAGTATTTT. Protein product: CASSRRGGLAVSSTDTQYF.

The CDR3 reads CASSYPSETGANVLTF. The CDR3 DNA reads TGTGCCAGCAGCTACCCAAGTGAGACTGGGGCCAACGTCCTGACTTTC. The chain couples TRBV13 to TRBJ2-6; D is uncertain. Germline V gene sequence: CDR1 PRHDT, CDR2 FYEKMQ (reference sequence). Trimming left V 4 bases short and J 2 bases short, with 12 bases between. The CDR3 covers 16 residues.

This clonotype was seen only a few times. The DNA for the CDR3 is TGTGCCAGCAGTACCATCAATACGCAGTATTTT. This gives the protein CASSTINTQYF. The chain links TRBV6-2 or TRBV6-3 to TRBJ2-3, with D unresolved. The CDR3 is 11 residues long. Germline CDR1 is MNHEY and CDR2 is SVGEGT. Trimming took 5 bases from V and 7 from J, leaving 7 bases between them.

This chain links TRBV24-1 with TRBJ1-5; no definite D call. CDR3 length equals 14 residues. CDR1 KGHDR and CDR2 SFDVKD come from the germline V gene. V was trimmed by 3 bases and J by 1 base, leaving 6 bases between them. This CDR3 reads CATSDPQSNQPQHF. CDR3 in DNA: TGTGCCACCAGTGATCCGCAGAGCAATCAGCCCCAGCATTTT.

This chain uses TRBV13 with TRBJ2-1, with 8 bases identical to TRBD2. Germline-derived CDR1 and CDR2 are PRHDT and FYEKMQ (reference sequence). V gave up 4 bases and J gave up 9 bases; unmatched junction bases: 14. This CDR3 is built from 16 residues. The CDR3 loop reads CASSSSLAAAVGEQFF. As DNA, the CDR3 is TGTGCCAGCAGCTCCTCACTAGCGGCGGCAGTGGGTGAGCAGTTCTTC.

The rearrangement joins TRBV29-1 to TRBJ2-1, with D hard to call. CDR1 is SQVTM and CDR2 is ANQGSEA in the germline V gene. With 6 bases removed from V and 5 bases from J, the gap between germline ends came to 11 bases. This CDR3 contains 12 residues. Here the CDR3 DNA reads TGCAGCGTCAGGACCGAAAACAATGAGCAGTTCTTC. This codes for CSVRTENNEQFF.

The chain is built from TRBV5-8 and TRBJ2-7; no firm D call. The germline CDR1 and CDR2 sequences are SGHTS and YDEGEE. CDR3 length: 16 residues. V was trimmed by 2 bases and J by 0 bases, leaving 15 bases between them. CDR3 sequence reads: CASSFPFGLYSYEQYF. Written as DNA, the CDR3 is TGTGCCAGCAGCTTTCCATTTGGCCTATACTCCTACGAGCAGTACTTC.

The genes are TRBV28 and TRBJ1-4; unclear D gene. V was shortened by 6 bases and J by 4 bases, with 12 bases between the two germline ends. CDR1 is MDHEN, CDR2 SYDVKM, per germline. The CDR3 runs 14 residues. The CDR3 loop reads CASRNGDFNEKLFF. DNA for the CDR3: TGTGCCAGCAGAAATGGAGACTTTAATGAAAAACTGTTTTTT.

The chain combines TRBV12-3 or TRBV12-4 with TRBJ2-3; D is tentatively TRBD1 or TRBD2 (5 bases each). The CDR3 is 14 residues long. Trimming took off 7 bases at V and 2 bases at J, with 13 bases between the two ends. CDR3 sequence (DNA): TGTGCCAGCAATGTACGGGGCCTCACAGATACGCAGTATTTT. It is translated as CASNVRGLTDTQYF.

The chain has TRBV30 and TRBJ2-1; TRBD2 agrees at 8 bases. With 3 bases clipped from V and 3 bases from J, the junction kept 4 bases outside the gene matches. Germline V gene sequence: CDR1 GTSNPN, CDR2 SVGIG (reference sequence). The CDR3 is made up of 14 amino acids. CDR3 protein: CAWSPGTSYNEQFF. The CDR3 region has the DNA TGTGCCTGGAGCCCCGGGACTAGCTACAATGAGCAGTTCTTC.

At least ten counts were recorded for this clonotype. The rearrangement uses TRBV29-1 and TRBJ2-7; D gene unclear. The V gene lost 5 bases and the J gene lost 1 base, with 9 bases spanning the gap. Germline CDR1 reads SQVTM; CDR2 reads ANQGSEA. The CDR3 is 12 amino acids. The CDR3 DNA is TGCAGCGTTCTGGACGGATCCTACGAGCAGTACTTC. Its protein is CSVLDGSYEQYF.

The chain has TRBV25-1 and TRBJ2-5, with D possibly TRBD1 on 6 matching bases. The CDR3 is 15 amino acids. Trimming took 6 bases from V and 1 from J, leaving 15 bases between them. Germline lookup yields CDR1 MGHDK and CDR2 SYGVNS. CDR3 DNA sequence: TGTGCCAGCAGGAAGGGGGACATGCCCCAAGAGACCCAGTACTTC. Translating it yields CASRKGDMPQETQYF.

The V and J genes are TRBV25-1 and TRBJ1-4; possibly TRBD1 for D (5 bases). The CDR3 runs 16 residues. V lost 1 base and J lost 4, with 13 bases in between. From germline, CDR1 is MGHDK and CDR2 SYGVNS. The CDR3 loop is CASSEFGRTFNEKLFF. The CDR3 DNA reads as TGTGCCAGCAGTGAATTTGGTAGGACATTTAATGAAAAACTGTTTTTT.

This chain connects TRBV5-1 to TRBJ2-1, with 7 bases identical to TRBD1. V shed 3 bases and J 5 bases; nucleotides not matched to a gene: 11. This CDR3 region has 16 residues. Germline CDR1 is SGHRS and CDR2 is YFSETQ. The CDR3 spells CASSWTPVQGNNEQFF. The CDR3, as DNA: TGCGCCAGCAGCTGGACTCCGGTACAGGGGAACAATGAGCAGTTCTTC.

This chain uses TRBV29-1 with TRBJ2-7; 8 bases align to TRBD2. The last part of the DNA fits TRBJ2-5 better; the J call may be wrong. CDR3 size: 13 residues. Germline V gene lookup returns CDR1 SQVTM and CDR2 ANQGSEA. For the CDR3, the DNA is TGCAGCGGCCTACGAGCGGGAGAAGAGACCCAGTACTTC. Translated: CSGLRAGEETQYF.

The chain recombines TRBV28 with TRBJ1-1, with a weak D call TRBD1 (5 bases). CDR1 MDHEN and CDR2 SYDVKM come from the germline V gene. The V and J ends lost 2 bases and 0 bases respectively, with 10 bases between them. The CDR3 spans 15 residues. The DNA for the CDR3 is TGTGCCAGCAGTTTACCGGACACTATGAACACTGAAGCTTTCTTT. Its translation is CASSLPDTMNTEAFF.

The rearrangement links TRBV5-1 to TRBJ2-1; D may be TRBD2 (6 bases). The CDR3 runs to 19 residues. The V gene lost 1 base and the J gene lost 0 bases, with 20 bases spanning the gap. Germline CDR1 is SGHRS and CDR2 is YFSETQ. CDR3 protein: CASSLSVGWRDDSYNEQFF. In nucleotides, the CDR3 is TGCGCCAGCAGCTTGTCGGTAGGTTGGCGGGACGACTCCTACAATGAGCAGTTCTTC.